This T cell receptor (beta chain) is from a study of T cell changes during pregnancy in multiple sclerosis. Clones were sequenced by immunoSEQ multiplex PCR, and TCRdb holds only the in-frame ones, with some missing. The sample shows about 93,000 clones, 91% of them seen only once. The CDR3 has 15 residues. With 5 bases clipped from V and 9 bases from J, the junction kept 13 bases outside the gene matches. CDR1 is MNHEY and CDR2 is SVGAGI in the germline V gene. The genes are TRBV6-5 and TRBJ2-5, with 9 bases lining up with TRBD1. The sample in question was peripheral blood, obtained after pregnancy. The source is a female donor in good health, enrolled as a control in a pregnancy study. CDR3 nucleotides: TGTGCCAGCAGTCCGGGTGGACAGGGGCGAATTTCCCAGTACTTC. As protein: CASSPGGQGRISQYF.